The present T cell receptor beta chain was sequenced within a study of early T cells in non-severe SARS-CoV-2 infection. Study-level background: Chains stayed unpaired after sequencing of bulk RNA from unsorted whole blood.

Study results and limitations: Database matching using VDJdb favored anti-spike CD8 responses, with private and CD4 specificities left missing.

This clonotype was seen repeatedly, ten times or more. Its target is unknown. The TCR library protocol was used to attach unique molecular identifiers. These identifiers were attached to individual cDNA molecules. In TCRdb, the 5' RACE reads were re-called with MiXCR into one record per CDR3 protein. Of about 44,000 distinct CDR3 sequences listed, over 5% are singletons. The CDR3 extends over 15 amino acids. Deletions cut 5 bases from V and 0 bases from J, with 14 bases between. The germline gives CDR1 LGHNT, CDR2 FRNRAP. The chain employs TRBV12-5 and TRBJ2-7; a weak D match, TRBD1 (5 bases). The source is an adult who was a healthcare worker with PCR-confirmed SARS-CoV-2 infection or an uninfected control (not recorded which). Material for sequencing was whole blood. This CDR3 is CASGQRQYSSYEQYF. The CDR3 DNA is TGTGCTAGTGGTCAGAGACAGTACTCCTCCTACGAGCAGTACTTC.